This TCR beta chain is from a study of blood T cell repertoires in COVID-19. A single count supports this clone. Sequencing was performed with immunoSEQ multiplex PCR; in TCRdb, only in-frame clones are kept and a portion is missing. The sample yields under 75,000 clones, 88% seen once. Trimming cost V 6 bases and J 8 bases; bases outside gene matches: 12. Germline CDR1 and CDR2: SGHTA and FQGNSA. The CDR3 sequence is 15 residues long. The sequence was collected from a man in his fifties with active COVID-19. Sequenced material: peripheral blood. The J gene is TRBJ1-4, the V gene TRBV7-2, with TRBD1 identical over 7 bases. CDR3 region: CASSFGGGPGEKLFF. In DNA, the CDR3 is TGTGCCAGCAGTTTTGGAGGGGGCCCCGGGGAAAAACTGTTTTTT.